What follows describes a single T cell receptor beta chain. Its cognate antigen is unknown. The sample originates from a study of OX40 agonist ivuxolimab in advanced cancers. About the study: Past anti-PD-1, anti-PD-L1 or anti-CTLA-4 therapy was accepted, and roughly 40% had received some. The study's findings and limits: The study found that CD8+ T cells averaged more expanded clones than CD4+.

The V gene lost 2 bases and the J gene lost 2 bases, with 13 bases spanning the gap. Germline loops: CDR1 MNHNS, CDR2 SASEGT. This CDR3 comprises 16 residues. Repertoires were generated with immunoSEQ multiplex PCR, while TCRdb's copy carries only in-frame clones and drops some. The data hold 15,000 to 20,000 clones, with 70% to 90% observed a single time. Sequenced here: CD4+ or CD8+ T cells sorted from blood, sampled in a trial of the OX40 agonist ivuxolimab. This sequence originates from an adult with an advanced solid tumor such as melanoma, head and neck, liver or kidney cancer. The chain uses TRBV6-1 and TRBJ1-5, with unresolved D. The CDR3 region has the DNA TGTGCCAGCAGTGAAATGACGGGAATAGGCAATCAGCCCCAGCATTTT. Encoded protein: CASSEMTGIGNQPQHF.